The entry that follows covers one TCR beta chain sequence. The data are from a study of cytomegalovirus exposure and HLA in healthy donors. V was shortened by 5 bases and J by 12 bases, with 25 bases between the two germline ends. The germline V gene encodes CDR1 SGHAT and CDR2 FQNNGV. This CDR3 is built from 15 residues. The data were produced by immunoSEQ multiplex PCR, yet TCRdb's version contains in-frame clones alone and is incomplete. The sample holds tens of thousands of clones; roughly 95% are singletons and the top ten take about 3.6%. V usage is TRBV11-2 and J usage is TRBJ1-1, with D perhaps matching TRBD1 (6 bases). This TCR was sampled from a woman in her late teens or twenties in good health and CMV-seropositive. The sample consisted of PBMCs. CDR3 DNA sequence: TGTGCCAGCAGCCCTCAGGGCGGGGGCCTGGGGATGACTTTCTTT. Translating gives CASSPQGGGLGMTFF.